The entry that follows covers one TCR beta chain sequence. Its antigen is unidentified. The data derive from a study of shared clonotypes between healthy human individuals. General study findings and limits: Sequencing depth was a factor that was expected to affect clonotype sharing among donors.

Only in-frame clones appear in the TCRdb table, and some are missing; sequencing was by immunoSEQ multiplex PCR. The sample lists about 580,000 clones, roughly 98% occurring once. CDR3 length equals 14 residues. Germline CDR1 and CDR2: MNHEY and SVGAGI. The ends were cut back, 0 bases at V and 5 bases at J, with 11 bases in the middle. Naive CD8 cells were CD45RO-negative, positively selected for CCR7, excluding terminally differentiated effector memory CD45RA+ cells. Those who donated were healthy HIV-negative adults, with no recent acute infections or vaccinations reported. The TCR comes from a man in his thirties or forties in good health. The chain links TRBV6-5 to TRBJ2-7; weak D call: TRBD2 (5 bases). The sample consisted of naive CD8+ T cells sorted from blood. CDR3 loop: CASSYSTEGHEQYF. Written as DNA, the CDR3 is TGTGCCAGCAGTTACTCTACCGAGGGCCACGAGCAGTACTTC.